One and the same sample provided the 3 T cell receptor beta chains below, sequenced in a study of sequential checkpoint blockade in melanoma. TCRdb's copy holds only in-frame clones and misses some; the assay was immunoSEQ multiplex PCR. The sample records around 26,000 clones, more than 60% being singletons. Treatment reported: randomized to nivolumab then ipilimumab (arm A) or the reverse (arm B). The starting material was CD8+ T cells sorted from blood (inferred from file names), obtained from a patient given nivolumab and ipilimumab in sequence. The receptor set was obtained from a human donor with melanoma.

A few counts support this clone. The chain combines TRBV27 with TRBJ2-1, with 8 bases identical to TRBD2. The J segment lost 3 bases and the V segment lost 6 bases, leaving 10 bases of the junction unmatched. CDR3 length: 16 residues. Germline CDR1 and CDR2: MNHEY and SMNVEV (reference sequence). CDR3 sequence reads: CASRLDQSGSYNEQFF. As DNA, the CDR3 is TGTGCCAGCAGGCTGGATCAGAGCGGGAGCTACAATGAGCAGTTCTTC.

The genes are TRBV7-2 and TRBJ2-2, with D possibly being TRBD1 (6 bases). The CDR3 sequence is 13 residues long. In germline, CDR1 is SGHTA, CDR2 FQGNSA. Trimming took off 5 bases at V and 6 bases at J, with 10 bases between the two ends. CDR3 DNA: TGTGCCAGCAGCACTACAGGGCCCGGGGAGCTGTTTTTT. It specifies CASSTTGPGELFF.

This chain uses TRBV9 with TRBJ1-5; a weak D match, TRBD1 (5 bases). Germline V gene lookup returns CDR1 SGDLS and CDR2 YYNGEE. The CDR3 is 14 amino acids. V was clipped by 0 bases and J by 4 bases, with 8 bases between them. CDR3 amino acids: CASSVDGGNQPQHF. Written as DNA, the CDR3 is TGTGCCAGCAGCGTAGACGGGGGAAATCAGCCCCAGCATTTT.